These 20 T cell receptor beta chains were all obtained from the same sample, sequenced in a study of beta chain features in type 1 diabetes. All of the isolated RNA was reverse transcribed, so expressed TCRB transcripts were sequenced. The protocol was immunoSEQ multiplex PCR, while the TCRdb copy is restricted to in-frame clones and leaves out a portion. The table includes about 27,000 clones, 45% to 65% detected once. General study points: Significant though moderate, a shortening of TCRB CDR3s appeared in all four CD4+ subsets of Type 1 diabetes patients.

No antigen has been identified for these receptors. The specimen sequenced was Tregs from blood. The source of these receptors is a woman aged 18-30 years with type 1 diabetes.

V gene TRBV29-1 combines with J gene TRBJ2-7, with 7 bases matching TRBD1. CDR3 length equals 12 residues. The trim removed 1 base at V and 3 bases at J, leaving 0 bases unmatched. Looked up from germline, CDR1 is SQVTM and CDR2 is ANQGSEA. The CDR3 loop is CSVEAGGYEQYF. The CDR3 DNA sequence: TGCAGCGTTGAAGCAGGGGGCTACGAGCAGTACTTC.

V usage is TRBV28 and J usage is TRBJ2-1, with D possibly being TRBD2 (7 bases). The V and J ends lost 5 bases and 1 base respectively, with 12 bases between them. CDR1 is MDHEN, CDR2 SYDVKM, per germline. This CDR3 has 15 residues. CDR3 protein: CASSLGGASYNEQFF. In DNA form, the CDR3 reads TGTGCCAGCAGTCTGGGGGGGGCTTCCTACAATGAGCAGTTCTTC.

The chain has TRBV19 and TRBJ2-1; TRBD1 aligns across 9 bases. The germline V gene has CDR1 LNHDA and CDR2 SQIVND (reference sequence). V lost 5 bases and J lost 3; bases outside the gene matches: 2. This CDR3 comprises 14 residues. The CDR3 bases are TGTGCCAGTAGTCCGGGACAGGGCTACAATGAGCAGTTCTTC. Translated, it gives CASSPGQGYNEQFF.

This clone appeared a few times. This chain uses TRBV18 with TRBJ2-7; 9 bases agree with TRBD2. V lost 0 bases, J lost 1 base, and 4 bases stayed unmatched. Germline CDR1 is KGHSH and CDR2 is LQKENI. The CDR3 length is 16 residues. CDR3 nucleotides: TGTGCCAGCTCACCACCGATGGCGGGAGGGTCCTACGAGCAGTACTTC. This sequence encodes CASSPPMAGGSYEQYF.

The chain combines TRBV7-6 with TRBJ2-1; 10 bases agree with TRBD2. The CDR3 is 15 amino acids. The V gene end was trimmed by 1 base and the J gene end by 9 bases; junction bases not matched to a gene: 6. Looked up from germline, CDR1 is SGHVS and CDR2 is FNYEAQ. The CDR3 is CASSLGLAGVGEQFF. CDR3 coding DNA: TGTGCCAGCAGCTTAGGCCTAGCGGGAGTCGGTGAGCAGTTCTTC.

This clone has only a few counts. The rearrangement links TRBV6-6 to TRBJ2-3, with TRBD2 identical over 9 bases. Germline V gene lookup returns CDR1 MNHNY and CDR2 SVGAGI (reference sequence). This CDR3 region has 15 residues. V lost 6 bases to trimming and J lost 5 bases; unmatched junction nucleotides: 9. The CDR3 DNA follows: TGTGCCAGCAGCCCCCGCGGGAGGGTAGGAGATACGCAGTATTTT. Amino acid sequence: CASSPRGRVGDTQYF.

The chain recombines TRBV4-3 with TRBJ2-1, with TRBD2 identical over 10 bases. V shed 0 bases and J 7 bases; nucleotides not matched to a gene: 6. Germline V gene data show CDR1 as LGHNA and CDR2 as YSLEER. CDR3 length: 16 residues. For the CDR3, the DNA is TGCGCCAGCAGCCAAGATCCTAGCGGGAGAGGAAATGAGCAGTTCTTC. Its translation: CASSQDPSGRGNEQFF.

V gene TRBV2 combines with J gene TRBJ1-1, with D tentatively TRBD1 (5 bases). The CDR3 totals 14 residues. Germline CDR1 is SNHLY and CDR2 is FYNNEI. V lost 4 bases and J 4 bases, leaving 13 bases between the germline ends. The chain's CDR3 is CASSARGGVTEAFF. CDR3 nucleotide sequence: TGTGCCAGCAGTGCTCGGGGAGGGGTCACTGAAGCTTTCTTT.

The CDR3 loop reads CASSQGLAGSTYEQYV. As DNA, the CDR3 is TGTGCCAGCTCACAAGGACTAGCGGGGAGCACCTACGAGCAGTACGTC. J is TRBJ2-7 and V is TRBV18; 12 bases align to TRBD2. The CDR3 covers 16 residues. Trimming cost V 4 bases and J 2 bases; bases outside gene matches: 6. From germline, CDR1 is KGHSH and CDR2 LQKENI.

V is TRBV30 and J is TRBJ2-3; 8 nucleotides agree with TRBD2. V trimming: 5 bases; J trimming: 0 bases; junction bases outside the gene matches: 4. CDR1 is GTSNPN and CDR2 is SVGIG in the germline V gene (reference sequence). CDR3 size: 14 residues. The CDR3 DNA is TGTGCCTGGGGTAGCGGGAAAAGCACAGATACGCAGTATTTT. Protein sequence: CAWGSGKSTDTQYF.

The rearrangement uses TRBV5-6 and TRBJ2-2; TRBD1 matches 7 bases. The germline V gene encodes CDR1 SGHDT and CDR2 YYEEEE. V gave up 2 bases and J gave up 6 bases; unmatched junction bases: 4. The CDR3 contains 14 residues. The CDR3 protein is CASSLPTGSGELFF. The CDR3, as DNA: TGTGCCAGCAGCTTACCGACAGGGTCCGGGGAGCTGTTTTTT.

For the CDR3, the DNA is TGTGCCAGCAGTGCCCAAGGACCCGGGGCAGATACGCAGTATTTT. This translates into CASSAQGPGADTQYF. The rearrangement links TRBV2 to TRBJ2-3; a weak D match, TRBD2 (5 bases). V was trimmed by 4 bases and J by 4 bases, leaving 15 bases between them. The CDR3 runs 15 residues. The germline V gene encodes CDR1 SNHLY and CDR2 FYNNEI.

CDR3 in amino acids: CASSSGQTGELFF. The DNA of the CDR3 is TGTGCCAGCAGTTCGGGACAAACCGGGGAGCTGTTTTTT. The chain links TRBV28 to TRBJ2-2; D is perhaps TRBD1 (6 bases). The V end lost 4 bases, the J end lost 5 bases, and 8 bases lay between the germline ends. Germline CDR1 is MDHEN and CDR2 is SYDVKM. The CDR3 contains 13 residues.

The CDR3 DNA reads TGTGCCAGTAGTATAGGTCGGGGGGCGGGAGTCCCCGGGGAGCTGTTTTTT. Its translation is CASSIGRGAGVPGELFF. The chain carries TRBV19 and TRBJ2-2; TRBD2 is a possible D gene (7 bases). The CDR3 has 17 amino acids. CDR1 is LNHDA and CDR2 is SQIVND in the germline V gene (reference sequence). The V gene lost 1 base and the J gene lost 6 bases, with 18 bases spanning the gap.

The CDR3, as DNA: TGTGCCTCGGACAGGGGACTTTCGAACACCGGGGAGCTGTTTTTT. Protein product: CASDRGLSNTGELFF. The chain carries TRBV30 and TRBJ2-2; 9 bases match TRBD1. Germline V CDR1 and CDR2: GTSNPN, SVGIG (reference sequence). The CDR3 extends over 15 amino acids. Unmatched junction bases numbered 6, after V lost 7 bases and J lost 0 bases.

The J gene is TRBJ1-1, the V gene TRBV7-8; unclear D gene. Trimming removed 7 bases from V and 4 bases from J, with 19 bases in between. Germline CDR1 and CDR2: SGHVS and FQNEAQ. CDR3 size: 15 residues. This CDR3 reads CASMTGRGFPTEAFF. In DNA, the CDR3 is TGTGCCAGCATGACTGGTCGGGGATTCCCCACTGAAGCTTTCTTT.

This clone was counted between two and nine times. V usage is TRBV5-1 and J usage is TRBJ2-5; 9 nucleotides match TRBD2. Matching the DNA end better, TRBJ2-7 makes the J call doubtful. CDR3 length equals 14 residues. CDR1 is SGHRS, CDR2 YFSETQ, per germline. In DNA form, the CDR3 reads TGCGCCAGCAGTCATAGCGGGAGTGTTTACGAGCAGTACTTC. Its translation: CASSHSGSVYEQYF.

The chain uses TRBV5-6 and TRBJ1-2, with D unresolved. Between the trimmed V and J ends, which lost 5 bases and 4 bases, there was a span of 9 bases. The germline CDR1 and CDR2 sequences are SGHDT and YYEEEE. The CDR3 runs 12 residues. CDR3 loop: CASRPGSYGYTF. The CDR3 DNA reads TGTGCCAGCAGACCGGGAAGCTATGGCTACACCTTC.

This chain connects TRBV18 to TRBJ2-1, with TRBD1 identical over 10 bases. Trimming at V came to 2 bases and at J to 6 bases, leaving 4 bases not matched to a gene. The CDR3 contains 15 residues. CDR1 KGHSH and CDR2 LQKENI come from the germline V gene. CDR3 region: CASSPGTGVRNEQFF. The CDR3, as DNA: TGTGCCAGCTCACCAGGGACAGGGGTTCGCAATGAGCAGTTCTTC.

Details on this clone: This sample also contains other DNA sequences that code for the same CDR3. The V and J genes are TRBV11-2 and TRBJ2-1, with D perhaps matching TRBD2 (6 bases). Germline V gene lookup returns CDR1 SGHAT and CDR2 FQNNGV. The V end lost 6 bases, the J end lost 8 bases, and 20 bases lay between the germline ends. The CDR3 has 15 amino acids. CDR3 sequence (DNA): TGTGCCAGCAGTCCCGGGGGTAGAAGAAACCATGAGCAGTTCTTC. It translates to CASSPGGRRNHEQFF.